This T cell receptor (beta chain) is from a study of regulatory and conventional T cells in RAG deficiency (dated by TCRdb to about 2017). Study-level background: Autoimmunity is frequently seen with hypomorphic RAG mutations in combined immunodeficiency or atypical SCID. High-throughput TCR beta sequencing was used to compare the diversity and composition of the Treg, conventional CD4+ and CD8+ T cell repertoires of RAG-deficient patients with those of healthy controls.

The library was obtained by the immunoSEQ multiplex PCR assay. Rearranged TCR beta chain products were amplified from genomic DNA of sorted T-cell subsets and sequenced. As for how the authors treated the data: Shannon entropy and Simpson indices were used to measure how diverse the repertoire of productive TCR beta rearrangements was. To gauge clonal expansion, the frequencies of the 100 most abundant productive TCR beta clonotypes among total reads were added together. The TRB repertoires were scored with a self-reactivity index that is based on amino acid usage at CDR3beta positions 6 and 7. Two-way ANOVA was applied to the repertoire analyses, whereas Student t or Mann-Whitney tests were applied to the flow cytometric analyses. The table was pulled from immuneACCESS by TCRdb, which kept in-frame rearrangements only. Such tables lose some clones; where checked, under half of the loss comes from unresolved V genes, and the rest has no known cause. Clonal size and the V and J genes are those of that table, whereas D and trimming came from the DNA. This sample gives more than 2,500 clones in total; 82% of them show up just once. The ten biggest clones cover 4.8% of the sample.

Between the V and J ends, shortened by 3 bases and 2 bases respectively, the junction contains 2 bases. CDR1 is given as SGHAT and CDR2 as FQDESV, both from the germline V gene (reference sequence). Inclusive of the bounding cysteine and phenylalanine, the CDR3 is 11 residues long. The retained sequence is limited to the CDR3, 33 bases, with the frame set at the first base. General findings and caveats noted by the study authors: In Omenn syndrome and CID/AS patients compared with controls, around 100-fold fewer unique TCR beta sequences were detected from Treg cells, versus 8.5 to 10-fold fewer for other subsets. In Omenn syndrome patients, sorted CD25-high CD127-low cells may represent peripherally activated cells rather than bona fide Treg cells. RAG-deficient patients showed markedly lower Shannon entropy and higher Simpson indices than control T-cell subpopulations. For some subjects, some analyses of T-cell subsets were not performed. All patient T-cell subsets had shorter CDR3 lengths; Omenn syndrome patients showed >80% Treg-Tconv repertoire overlap at nucleotide and amino acid level.

As for this clone: No cognate antigen has been identified for it. Base qualities are not provided; no much larger clone lies one nucleotide away.

Conventional CD4+ T cells were purified from blood as CD25-low CD127-high cells before genomic DNA extraction. Eight patients with RAG deficiency were studied, comprising one with SCID, two with Omenn syndrome and five with combined immunodeficiency or atypical SCID. The sequence links TRBV11-1 to TRBJ2-7, with the D gene call left open. The TCR originated in a human donor with RAG deficiency presenting as severe combined immunodeficiency. Sequenced input: CD4+ effector T cells sorted from blood. The CDR3 reads CASSLAYEQYF. At the DNA level, the sequence is TGTGCCAGCAGCTTGGCCTACGAGCAGTACTTC.